This TCR beta chain was profiled in a study of post-analysis software for immune sequencing data. Study context: Both relapsing-remitting and secondary progressive multiple sclerosis featured among the disease courses, as did progressive-relapsing multiple sclerosis.

The CDR3 extends over 17 amino acids. CDR1 and CDR2 (germline): SGHRS, YFSETQ. With V trimmed by 4 bases and J by 8 bases, 16 bases remained unmatched. Study-level findings and limits: Patients showed TRBV5-6, TRBV5-1 and TRBV20-1 among five TRBV segments more frequent than in controls. Samples from a shared batch, those prepared together, strongly co-clustered by F measure.

This clonotype was recorded many times. Its target is unknown. Unique molecular identifiers tagged the TCR beta cDNA libraries. About 500,000 cDNA molecules were obtained per 1 to 10 million input T cells. MiXCR, run by TCRdb on the PCR reads, gives a single entry per CDR3 protein. The table lists roughly 400,000 distinct CDR3 sequences, over 30% of them singletons. The receptor comes from a girl aged 2 to 10 with multiple sclerosis. V usage is TRBV5-1 and J usage is TRBJ1-4, with 8 positions matching TRBD1. The material sequenced was blood. CDR3 sequence (DNA): TGCGCCAGCAGCCTCGGGACAGGACCTCCGGGCGGGGAAAAACTGTTTTTT. Translation gives CASSLGTGPPGGEKLFF. Variable domain in full (rest from reference TRBV5-1 and TRBJ1-4): KAGVTQTPRYLIKTRGQQVTLSCSPISGHRSVSWYQQTPGQGLQFLFEYFSETQRNKGNFPGRFSGRQFSNSRSEMNVSTLELGDSALYLCASSLGTGPPGGEKLFFGSGTQLSVL.